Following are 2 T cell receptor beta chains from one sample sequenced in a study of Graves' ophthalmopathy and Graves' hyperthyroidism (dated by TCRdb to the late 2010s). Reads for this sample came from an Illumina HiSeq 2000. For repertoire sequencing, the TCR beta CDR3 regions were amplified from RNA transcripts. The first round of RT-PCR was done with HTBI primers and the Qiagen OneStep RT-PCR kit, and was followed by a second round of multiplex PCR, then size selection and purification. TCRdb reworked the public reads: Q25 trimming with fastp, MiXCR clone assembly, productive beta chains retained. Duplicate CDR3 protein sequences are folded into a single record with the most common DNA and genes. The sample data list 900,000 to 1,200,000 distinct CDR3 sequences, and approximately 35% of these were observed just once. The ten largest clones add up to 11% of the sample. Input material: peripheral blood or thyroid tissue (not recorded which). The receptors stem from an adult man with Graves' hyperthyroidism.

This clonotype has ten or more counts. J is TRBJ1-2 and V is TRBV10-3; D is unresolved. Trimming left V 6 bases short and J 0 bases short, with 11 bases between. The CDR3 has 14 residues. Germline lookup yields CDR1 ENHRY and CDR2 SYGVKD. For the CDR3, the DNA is TGTGCCATCAGAAAACGTGAGGCTAACTATGGCTACACCTTC. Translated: CAIRKREANYGYTF.

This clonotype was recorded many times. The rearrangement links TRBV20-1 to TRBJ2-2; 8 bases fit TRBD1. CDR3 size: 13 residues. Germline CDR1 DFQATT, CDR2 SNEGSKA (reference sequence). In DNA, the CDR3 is TGCAGCGCCGACAGGGGGAACACCGGGGAGCTGTTTTTT. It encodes CSADRGNTGELFF.